The 31 T cell receptor beta chains below were found in one sample sequenced in a study of blood T cell repertoires in COVID-19. Data came from immunoSEQ multiplex PCR; TCRdb stores just in-frame clones and leaves some out. The sample contains fewer than 150,000 clones, less than 90% of which appear only once. The sample was PBMCs or T cells enriched from blood (not recorded which). These receptors all come from a young man who had recovered from COVID-19.

In its sample, this clone was seen once. The chain links TRBV7-3 to TRBJ2-1; TRBD2 is a possible D gene (6 bases). Germline V gene sequence: CDR1 SGHTA, CDR2 FQGTGA. The CDR3 covers 14 residues. Trimming took 6 bases from V and 7 from J, leaving 16 bases between them. The CDR3 DNA sequence: TGTGCCAGCAGGAACCCCGCGGCGGGGAATGAGCAGTTCTTC. This sequence encodes CASRNPAAGNEQFF. Filled out from reference TRBV7-3 and TRBJ2-1, the complete variable domain reads GAGVSQTPSNKVTEKGKYVELRCDPISGHTALYWYRQSLGQGPEFLIYFQGTGAADDSGLPNDRFFAVRPEGSVSTLKIQRTERGDSAVYLCASRNPAAGNEQFFGPGTRLTVL.

The rearrangement links TRBV6-5 to TRBJ2-1, with D unresolved. This CDR3 comprises 11 residues. Per germline, CDR1 MNHEY and CDR2 SVGAGI. The V gene lost 2 bases and the J gene lost 7 bases, with 3 bases spanning the gap. In nucleotides, the CDR3 is TGTGCCAGCAGTTACCGTAATGAGCAGTTCTTC. Its protein product is CASSYRNEQFF.

The J gene is TRBJ1-5, the V gene TRBV6-5; TRBD1 is a possible D gene (5 bases). V gave up 5 bases and J gave up 3 bases, with 14 bases separating them. Germline CDR1 reads MNHEY; CDR2 reads SVGAGI. The CDR3 spans 15 residues. CDR3: CASSLVGQINQPQHF. DNA for the CDR3: TGTGCCAGCAGTCTCGTGGGGCAGATCAATCAGCCCCAGCATTTT.

This chain links TRBV14 with TRBJ1-2; 7 bases agree with TRBD1. The CDR3 is made up of 17 amino acids. The J segment lost 4 bases and the V segment lost 0 bases, leaving 11 bases of the junction unmatched. Germline V gene sequence: CDR1 SGHDN, CDR2 FVKESK. Here the CDR3 DNA reads TGTGCCAGCAGCCAAGAAGGGACAGCCACATTGACCTATGGCTACACCTTC. Translating it yields CASSQEGTATLTYGYTF.

There are a few counts of this clone. The J gene is TRBJ1-1, the V gene TRBV9, with 7 bases identical to TRBD1. The junction had 4 bases not matched to a gene; V was cut back by 4 bases and J by 1 base. The CDR3 is 14 residues long. CDR1 and CDR2 (germline): SGDLS, YYNGEE. CDR3 amino acids: CASSPRTGNTEAFF. CDR3 nucleotide sequence: TGTGCCAGCAGCCCCCGGACAGGGAACACTGAAGCTTTCTTT.

The chain is built from TRBV7-2 and TRBJ1-5; 7 bases are shared with TRBD1. This CDR3 spans 14 amino acids. Germline CDR1 is SGHTA and CDR2 is FQGNSA. V was clipped by 5 bases and J by 3 bases; unmatched bases: 4. The CDR3: CASSQGTANQPQHF. The DNA of the CDR3 is TGTGCCAGCAGCCAAGGGACAGCCAATCAGCCCCAGCATTTT.

This clone was detected once. This chain links TRBV11-2 with TRBJ2-7; D is perhaps TRBD2 (5 bases). V was clipped by 5 bases and J by 3 bases, with 11 bases between them. This CDR3 region has 13 residues. Germline V gene lookup returns CDR1 SGHAT and CDR2 FQNNGV. The CDR3 protein is CASSIAGIYEQYF. The CDR3 DNA is TGTGCCAGCAGCATCGCCGGGATCTACGAGCAGTACTTC. Full variable domain (remainder filled in from reference TRBV11-2 and TRBJ2-7): EAGVAQSPRYKIIEKRQSVAFWCNPISGHATLYWYQQILGQGPKLLIQFQNNGVVDDSQLPKDRFSAERLKGVDSTLKIQPAKLEDSAVYLCASSIAGIYEQYFGPGTRLTVT.

This chain connects TRBV7-9 to TRBJ1-5; D is uncertain. V was clipped by 5 bases and J by 0 bases, with 5 bases between them. Germline V gene sequence: CDR1 SEHNR, CDR2 FQNEAQ (reference sequence). CDR3 length: 13 amino acids. In DNA form, the CDR3 reads TGTGCCAGCAGCCCTTATAGCAATCAGCCCCAGCATTTT. It codes for CASSPYSNQPQHF.

The genes are TRBV9 and TRBJ1-2; a possible D gene is TRBD1 (6 bases). Germline assignment: CDR1 SGDLS and CDR2 YYNGEE. Trimming took 0 bases from V and 11 from J, leaving 35 bases between them. The CDR3 totals 20 residues. DNA for the CDR3: TGTGCCAGCAGCGTAGCCAGGGTGCCTCCGGGACACGTCCCCACTATTGGGTACACCTTC. This gives the protein CASSVARVPPGHVPTIGYTF.

V gene TRBV19 combines with J gene TRBJ2-2, with D perhaps matching TRBD1 (6 bases). Trimming pared 7 bases from V and 2 bases from J, leaving 11 bases between. Germline V gene sequence: CDR1 LNHDA, CDR2 SQIVND (reference sequence). The length of the CDR3 is 14 residues. The CDR3 DNA reads as TGTGCCAGTAAGGGGACACAAAACACCGGGGAGCTGTTTTTT. Translated: CASKGTQNTGELFF.

The J gene is TRBJ1-4, the V gene TRBV7-9; D call uncertain. This CDR3 is built from 15 residues. With 5 bases removed from V and 7 bases from J, the gap between germline ends came to 17 bases. Per the germline V gene, CDR1 is SEHNR and CDR2 is FQNEAQ (reference sequence). The CDR3 DNA follows: TGTGCCAGCAGCGTGGACGGGGTGAATGGTGAAAAACTGTTTTTT. Translation: CASSVDGVNGEKLFF.

The CDR3 DNA is TGCGCCAGCAGTGATTCGGGGGGAGTCACAGATACGCAGTATTTT. Amino acid sequence: CASSDSGGVTDTQYF. The gene calls are TRBV10-2 and TRBJ2-3, with TRBD2 matching over 7 bases. V lost 3 bases and J lost 2; bases outside the gene matches: 5. The CDR3 runs to 15 residues. Germline CDR1 is WSHSY and CDR2 is SAAADI.

This clone was detected only once. The chain couples TRBV6-5 to TRBJ2-5; D not resolved. There are 12 residues in the CDR3. Germline V lookup: CDR1 MNHEY, CDR2 SVGAGI. V lost 6 bases to trimming and J lost 3 bases, with 8 bases between them. As DNA, the CDR3 is TGTGCCAGCAGCCAACCTAAAGAGACCCAGTACTTC. Its protein product is CASSQPKETQYF.

This chain uses TRBV10-3 with TRBJ1-1, with 8 bases aligning to TRBD1. Germline CDR1 reads ENHRY; CDR2 reads SYGVKD. Trimming at V came to 4 bases and at J to 4 bases, leaving 11 bases not matched to a gene. There are 16 residues in the CDR3. The CDR3 here is CAISGVQTGVSTEAFF. The CDR3 DNA follows: TGTGCCATCAGTGGAGTTCAGACAGGGGTTTCCACTGAAGCTTTCTTT.

The CDR3 region is CASKVGSLMNTEAFF. The CDR3 nucleotides are TGTGCCAGCAAAGTCGGGTCCTTGATGAACACTGAAGCTTTCTTT. The rearrangement uses TRBV27 and TRBJ1-1, with D uncertain. This CDR3 spans 15 amino acids. Between the trimmed V and J ends, which lost 7 bases and 0 bases, there was a span of 15 bases. Per the germline V gene, CDR1 is MNHEY and CDR2 is SMNVEV (reference sequence).

The chain recombines TRBV3-1 (or the pseudogene TRBV3-2) with TRBJ2-1; D not certain. CDR3 length equals 14 residues. Per the germline V gene, CDR1 is LGHDT and CDR2 is YNNKEL (reference sequence). The V and J ends lost 0 bases and 8 bases respectively, with 11 bases between them. CDR3 sequence reads: CASSQDTVIHEQFF. The CDR3 nucleotides are TGTGCCAGCAGCCAAGATACGGTTATACATGAGCAGTTCTTC.

The chain combines TRBV6-5 with TRBJ2-1, with D perhaps matching TRBD2 (6 bases). CDR3 length: 12 residues. Germline CDR1 reads MNHEY; CDR2 reads SVGAGI. With 5 bases removed from V and 7 bases from J, the gap between germline ends came to 9 bases. CDR3 region: CASSPGTNEQFF. CDR3 in DNA: TGTGCCAGCAGTCCGGGGACTAATGAGCAGTTCTTC.

The CDR3 protein is CASWAGQGSEKLFF. The CDR3 nucleotides read TGTGCCAGCTGGGCTGGACAGGGAAGTGAAAAACTGTTTTTT. The V and J genes are TRBV19 and TRBJ1-4; TRBD1 aligns across 8 bases. Germline values: CDR1 LNHDA, CDR2 SQIVND (reference sequence). V was pared by 9 bases and J by 7 bases, with 10 bases of the junction left unmatched. The CDR3 has 14 amino acids.

As regards this clone: Other DNA variants within this sample encode the same CDR3. The V call is TRBV7-9, the J call TRBJ1-4; D is perhaps TRBD1 (6 bases). Germline lookup yields CDR1 SEHNR and CDR2 FQNEAQ (reference sequence). The germline V and J ends were trimmed by 0 bases and 7 bases, with 9 bases remaining between them. This CDR3 has 14 amino acids. CDR3 sequence: CASSLAGAGEKLFF. In nucleotides, the CDR3 is TGTGCCAGCAGCTTAGCGGGGGCCGGTGAAAAACTGTTTTTT.

The CDR3 reads CASSYGQGYGYTF. CDR3 coding DNA: TGTGCCAGCAGCTATGGACAGGGTTACGGCTACACCTTC. The chain has TRBV5-4 and TRBJ1-2; 8 bases fit TRBD1. The germline gives CDR1 SGHNT, CDR2 YYREEE (reference sequence). V was pared by 3 bases and J by 8 bases, with 6 bases of the junction left unmatched. CDR3 length: 13 residues.

DNA for the CDR3: TGCAGCGTTGATAGAGGGGGGGGCACTGAAGCTTTCTTT. It yields the protein CSVDRGGGTEAFF. The chain has TRBV29-1 and TRBJ1-1; D is possibly TRBD1 (6 bases). This CDR3 comprises 13 residues. Per germline, CDR1 SQVTM and CDR2 ANQGSEA. V was shortened by 3 bases and J by 4 bases, with 12 bases between the two germline ends.

The gene calls are TRBV4-1 and TRBJ1-5; D is ambiguous. Germline V gene lookup returns CDR1 MGHRA and CDR2 YSYEKL. CDR3 length equals 16 residues. Trimming left V 1 base short and J 3 bases short, with 13 bases between. CDR3 loop: CASSQGGATNNQPQHF. The CDR3 bases are TGCGCCAGCAGCCAAGGTGGAGCTACGAACAATCAGCCCCAGCATTTT.

V and J are TRBV27 and TRBJ2-7; TRBD1 agrees at 7 bases. CDR1 is MNHEY, CDR2 SMNVEV, per germline (reference sequence). The CDR3 extends over 12 amino acids. V lost 8 bases and J lost 2; bases outside the gene matches: 3. The CDR3 protein is CASFDRAYEQYF. CDR3 nucleotides: TGTGCCAGCTTCGACAGGGCCTACGAGCAGTACTTC.

This chain links TRBV2 with TRBJ2-2, with 12 bases matching TRBD2. The germline CDR1 and CDR2 sequences are SNHLY and FYNNEI. The V and J ends lost 0 bases and 6 bases, in that order; junction bases with no gene match: 14. This CDR3 region has 20 residues. This chain's CDR3 is CASSEAHRWLAGGESGELFF. The CDR3 DNA sequence: TGTGCCAGCAGTGAAGCGCATAGGTGGCTAGCGGGGGGGGAATCCGGGGAGCTGTTTTTT.

In this sample, this clone turned up a few times. This chain uses TRBV6-5 with TRBJ1-1, with 8 bases aligning to TRBD1. With 2 bases clipped from V and 11 bases from J, the junction kept 4 bases outside the gene matches. The CDR3 contains 12 residues. Germline CDR1 MNHEY, CDR2 SVGAGI. In nucleotides, the CDR3 is TGTGCCAGCAGTTACGGACAGGGAAAGGCTTTCTTT. Encoded protein: CASSYGQGKAFF.

V is TRBV7-9 and J is TRBJ2-1; TRBD2 is a possible D gene (5 bases). CDR3 length: 15 residues. Deletions cut 5 bases from V and 0 bases from J, with 11 bases between. The germline gives CDR1 SEHNR, CDR2 FQNEAQ (reference sequence). The CDR3 spells CASSVDGLSYNEQFF. Here the CDR3 DNA reads TGTGCCAGCAGCGTGGACGGACTCTCCTACAATGAGCAGTTCTTC.

The rearrangement joins TRBV7-3 to TRBJ2-7; TRBD2 matches at 8 bases. Germline V CDR1 and CDR2: SGHTA, FQGTGA. J lost 4 bases, V lost 1 base, and 9 bases had no gene match. The CDR3 runs to 16 residues. The CDR3: CASSLKAGGPSYEQYF. For the CDR3, the DNA is TGTGCCAGCAGCTTAAAGGCGGGGGGTCCCTCTTACGAGCAGTACTTC.

As concerns this clone: It may be a read error: a sequence one base away is much more abundant. At the DNA level, this CDR3 is encoded by other sequences in the same sample as well. The CDR3 coding sequence is TGTGCCAGCAGCCAAGACAGGGGTCAGCCCCAGCATTTT. Encoded protein: CASSQDRGQPQHF. This sequence joins TRBV3-1 (or the pseudogene TRBV3-2) and TRBJ1-5; D possibly corresponds to TRBD1 (6 bases). The germline V gene has CDR1 LGHDT and CDR2 YNNKEL (reference sequence). V was cut by 0 bases and J by 6 bases, with 6 bases left in between. The CDR3 sequence is 13 residues long.

The CDR3 loop reads CASSPTGFDTGELFF. DNA of the CDR3: TGCGCCAGCAGCCCAACAGGTTTTGACACCGGGGAGCTGTTTTTT. The chain has TRBV5-1 and TRBJ2-2; the D gene is possibly TRBD1 (5 bases). V lost 4 bases, J lost 3 bases, and 13 bases lay in between. Germline CDR1 reads SGHRS; CDR2 reads YFSETQ. The CDR3 is 15 amino acids.

The CDR3 is CASSSGGAKNIQYF. The DNA for the CDR3 is TGCGCCAGCAGCTCAGGGGGAGCCAAAAACATTCAGTACTTC. The chain has TRBV5-1 and TRBJ2-4; 7 bases match TRBD1. V lost 3 bases, J lost 0 bases, and 0 bases stayed unmatched. Germline V gene lookup returns CDR1 SGHRS and CDR2 YFSETQ. The CDR3 length is 14 residues.

The V gene is TRBV5-1, the J gene TRBJ2-7; 11 nucleotides line up with TRBD2. Germline CDR1 and CDR2: SGHRS and YFSETQ. Losses at the gene ends were 3 bases for V and 2 bases for J; bases not matched to a gene: 10. This CDR3 has 17 amino acids. DNA for the CDR3: TGCGCCAGCAGCTCGCGACTAGCGGGGAGCGGCACCTACGAGCAGTACTTC. This codes for CASSSRLAGSGTYEQYF.